The T cell receptor beta chain under discussion was sequenced for a study of T cell repertoires in cytomegalovirus infection (dated by TCRdb to the late 2010s). Looking at the study overall: Donor HLA type was relevant to the analysis, as public TCR beta signatures indicated carriage of CMV infection together with the matching HLA type.

This clonotype came up many times. Its antigen remains unidentified. The input lacks base qualities; no much larger clone sits a single base away. Overall study results and their limits: Cumulative frequency of public TCR beta family members discriminated carriers of CMV infection plus the relevant HLA type in this cohort and an independent 352-donor cohort. The ex vivo response was dominated by HLA-C-restricted CMV-specific TCR beta clonotypes, and the single most frequent clonotype in two of eight donors was supplied by these HLA-C-restricted clonotypes.

Instrument used: Illumina HiSeq 1500. TCRdb trimmed public reads at Q25 via fastp, called clones via MiXCR and kept in-frame beta chains. Duplicate CDR3 protein sequences are folded into a single record with the most common DNA and genes. A total of 500,000 to 600,000 distinct CDR3 sequences appear in this sample, approximately 16% of them only once. The biggest ten clones account for 20% to 30% of the sample. Specimen: CD8+ T cells from PBMCs. The clonotype comes from a human donor in good health (CMV status not recorded). Some clones in this sample may be carry-over from other donors' samples.

The sequenced DNA is TGTGCCAGCACTCCGTTCTCTCCGGGCGGGGATAGCACAGATACGCAGTATTTT. Its amino acids are CASTPFSPGGDSTDTQYF. This chain is built from TRBV27 and TRBJ2-3; 6 matching bases give a weak D call of TRBD2. Measured from the cysteine to the phenylalanine, the CDR3 is 18 residues long. Just CDR3 DNA is preserved here, 54 bases in frame from base 1. From a lookup of the germline V gene (reference sequence), CDR1 and CDR2 are MNHEY and SMNVEV. Deletion took 7 bases off V and 0 bases off J, with a span of 23 bases between the germline ends.